The rows below give T cell receptor beta chains drawn from one sample of a study of shared clonotypes between healthy human individuals. Clones were read by immunoSEQ multiplex PCR, and TCRdb kept only the in-frame ones, dropping some. The sample has roughly 500,000 clones; roughly 80% are singletons. The sample consisted of PBMCs. These receptors originate from a woman between 40 and 55 years old in good health. Some clones in this sample may be carry-over from other donors' samples. Each CDR3 is given with its conserved first and last residue.

V: TRBV28; CDR3: CASSFALSAETQYF
V: TRBV19; CDR3: CASSALAGFGELFF
V: TRBV4-3; CDR3: CASSQDLGEYEQYF
V: TRBV7-9; CDR3: CASSLAGREFLNPYEQYF
V: TRBV6-5; CDR3: CASSYRQAGAGYTF
V: TRBV28; CDR3: CASRRTGATGWAEAFF
V: TRBV28; CDR3: CASSFSNQPQHF
V: TRBV5-1; CDR3: CASSSAGSQSGGYGYTF
V: TRBV5-1; CDR3: CASSLGAGRDTEAFF
V: TRBV5-4; CDR3: CASSPWQGRETQYF
V: TRBV2; CDR3: CASLGTAVAGELFF
V: TRBV5-6; CDR3: CASNLGQTNYGYTF
V: TRBV28; CDR3: CASSPIGTGELFF
V: TRBV7-2; CDR3: CASRREALAPTGELFF